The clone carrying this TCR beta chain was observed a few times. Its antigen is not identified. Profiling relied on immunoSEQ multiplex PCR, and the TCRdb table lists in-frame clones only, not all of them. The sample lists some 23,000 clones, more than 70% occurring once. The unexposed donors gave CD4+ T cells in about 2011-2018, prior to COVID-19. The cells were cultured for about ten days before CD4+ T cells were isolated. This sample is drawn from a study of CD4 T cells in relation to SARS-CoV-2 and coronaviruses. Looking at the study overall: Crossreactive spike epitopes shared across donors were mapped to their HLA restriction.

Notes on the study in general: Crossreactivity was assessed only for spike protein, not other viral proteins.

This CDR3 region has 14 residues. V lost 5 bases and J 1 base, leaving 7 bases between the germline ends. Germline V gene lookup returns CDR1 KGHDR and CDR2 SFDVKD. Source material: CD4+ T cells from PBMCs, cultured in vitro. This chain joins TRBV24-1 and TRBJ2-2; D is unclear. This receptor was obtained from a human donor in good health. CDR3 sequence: CATSGSQNTGELFF. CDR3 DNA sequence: TGTGCCACCAGTGGGAGCCAGAACACCGGGGAGCTGTTTTTT.